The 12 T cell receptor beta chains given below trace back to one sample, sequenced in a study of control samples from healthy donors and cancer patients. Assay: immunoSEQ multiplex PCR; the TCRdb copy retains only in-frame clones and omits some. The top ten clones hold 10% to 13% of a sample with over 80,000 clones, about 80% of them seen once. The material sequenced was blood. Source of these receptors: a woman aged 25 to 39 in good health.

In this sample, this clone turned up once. CDR3 coding DNA: TGTGCCAGCAGCTTGGACTCTACGGGGCGGACACCCCTCCACTTT. Translated, it gives CASSLDSTGRTPLHF. This chain uses TRBV5-8 with TRBJ1-6; weak D call: TRBD1 (5 bases). Trimming took 0 bases from V and 11 from J, leaving 15 bases between them. The length of the CDR3 is 15 residues. The germline V gene encodes CDR1 SGHTS and CDR2 YDEGEE.

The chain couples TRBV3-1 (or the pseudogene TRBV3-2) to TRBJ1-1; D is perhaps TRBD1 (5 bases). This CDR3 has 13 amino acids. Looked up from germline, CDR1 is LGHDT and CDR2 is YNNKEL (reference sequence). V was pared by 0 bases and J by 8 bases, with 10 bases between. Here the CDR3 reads CASSQEGRVEAFF. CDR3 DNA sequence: TGTGCCAGCAGCCAAGAGGGACGGGTCGAAGCTTTCTTT.

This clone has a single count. CDR3 coding DNA: TGCGCCAGCAGCCCCAGGGGAGGCGGGGAGCTGTTTTTT. Translation gives CASSPRGGGELFF. This chain links TRBV5-1 with TRBJ2-2; D tentatively fits TRBD1 or TRBD2 (6 bases each). CDR1 is SGHRS, CDR2 YFSETQ, per germline. V was cut by 4 bases and J by 7 bases, with 11 bases left in between. The CDR3 has 13 amino acids. Using reference TRBV5-1 and TRBJ2-2 for the parts outside the CDR3, the full variable domain is KAGVTQTPRYLIKTRGQQVTLSCSPISGHRSVSWYQQTPGQGLQFLFEYFSETQRNKGNFPGRFSGRQFSNSRSEMNVSTLELGDSALYLCASSPRGGGELFFGEGSRLTVL.

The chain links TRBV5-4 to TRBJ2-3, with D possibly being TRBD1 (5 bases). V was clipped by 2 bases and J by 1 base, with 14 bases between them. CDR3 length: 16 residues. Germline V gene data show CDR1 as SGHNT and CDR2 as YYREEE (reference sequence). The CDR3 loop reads CASSFLWGSGTDTQYF. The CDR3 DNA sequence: TGTGCCAGCAGCTTCCTCTGGGGCTCGGGCACAGATACGCAGTATTTT.

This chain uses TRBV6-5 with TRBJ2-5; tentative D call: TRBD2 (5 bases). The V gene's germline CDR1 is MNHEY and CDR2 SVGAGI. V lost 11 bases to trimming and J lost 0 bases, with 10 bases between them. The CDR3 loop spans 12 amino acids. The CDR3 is CAVRGYQETQYF. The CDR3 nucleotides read TGTGCCGTTCGGGGTTACCAAGAGACCCAGTACTTC.

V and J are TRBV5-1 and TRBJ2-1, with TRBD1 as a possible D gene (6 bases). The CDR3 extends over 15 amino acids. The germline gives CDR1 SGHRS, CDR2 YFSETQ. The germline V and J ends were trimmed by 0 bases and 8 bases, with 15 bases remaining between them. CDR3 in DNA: TGCGCCAGCAGCTTGGGGGGGCAGTCGTTCCATGAGCAGTTCTTC. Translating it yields CASSLGGQSFHEQFF.

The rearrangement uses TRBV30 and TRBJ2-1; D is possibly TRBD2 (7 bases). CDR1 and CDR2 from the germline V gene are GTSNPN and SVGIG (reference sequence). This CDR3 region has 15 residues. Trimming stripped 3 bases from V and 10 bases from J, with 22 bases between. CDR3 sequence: CAWRGDGGGGGEQFF. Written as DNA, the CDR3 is TGTGCCTGGAGAGGCGACGGCGGAGGGGGAGGGGAGCAGTTCTTC.

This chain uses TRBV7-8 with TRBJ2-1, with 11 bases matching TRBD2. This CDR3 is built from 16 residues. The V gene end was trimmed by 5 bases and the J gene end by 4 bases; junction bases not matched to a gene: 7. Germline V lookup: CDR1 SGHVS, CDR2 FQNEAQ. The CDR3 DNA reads TGTGCCAGCAGCCCGCGACTAGCGGGGCGTTACAATGAGCAGTTCTTC. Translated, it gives CASSPRLAGRYNEQFF.

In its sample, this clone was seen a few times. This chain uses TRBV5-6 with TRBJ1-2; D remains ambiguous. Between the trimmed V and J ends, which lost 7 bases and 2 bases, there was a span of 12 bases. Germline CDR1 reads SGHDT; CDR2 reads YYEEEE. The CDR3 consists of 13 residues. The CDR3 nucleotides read TGTGCCAGCTCGGACTACGCGAACTATGGCTACACCTTC. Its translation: CASSDYANYGYTF.

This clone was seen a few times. The CDR3 protein is CASRQEGNEQYF. In DNA, the CDR3 is TGTGCCAGCAGACAGGAGGGAAACGAGCAGTACTTC. The chain is built from TRBV2 and TRBJ2-7; D is perhaps TRBD2 (6 bases). CDR3 size: 12 residues. Trimming shortened V by 6 bases and J by 5 bases, and 11 bases separated the two germline ends. The germline V gene has CDR1 SNHLY and CDR2 FYNNEI.

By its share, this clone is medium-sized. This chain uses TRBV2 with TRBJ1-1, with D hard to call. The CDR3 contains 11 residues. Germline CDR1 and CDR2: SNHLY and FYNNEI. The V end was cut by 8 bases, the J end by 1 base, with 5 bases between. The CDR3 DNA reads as TGTGCCAGCGGGGAGAACACTGAAGCTTTCTTT. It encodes CASGENTEAFF.

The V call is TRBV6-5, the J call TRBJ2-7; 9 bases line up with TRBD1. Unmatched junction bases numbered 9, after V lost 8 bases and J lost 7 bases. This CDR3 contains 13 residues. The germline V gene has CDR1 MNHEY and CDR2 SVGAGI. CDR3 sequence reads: CASRGQGIWEQYF. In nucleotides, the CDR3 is TGTGCCAGCCGAGGACAGGGGATCTGGGAGCAGTACTTC.